The 20 T cell receptor beta chains reported below all come from one sample, sequenced in a study of control samples from healthy donors and cancer patients. TCRdb's copy holds only in-frame clones and misses some; the assay was immunoSEQ multiplex PCR. Seen here are approximately 86,000 clones, approximately 86% observed once, and the top ten hold under 25%. Material: blood. These receptors were collected from a man aged 30 to 45 in good health.

This clone showed up just a few times. CDR3 sequence (DNA): TGTGCCAGCAGCAGGGGTACAGGGCTCAATCAGCCCCAGCATTTT. It codes for CASSRGTGLNQPQHF. This rearrangement joins TRBV7-9 to TRBJ1-5, with TRBD1 as a possible D gene (6 bases). CDR3 length equals 15 residues. Trimming took off 5 bases at V and 3 bases at J, with 14 bases between the two ends. CDR1 and CDR2 (germline): SEHNR, FQNEAQ (reference sequence).

V gene TRBV24-1 combines with J gene TRBJ1-2; D is undetermined. Germline lookup yields CDR1 KGHDR and CDR2 SFDVKD. The CDR3 runs 13 residues. Trimming shortened V by 4 bases and J by 5 bases, and 10 bases separated the two germline ends. CDR3 coding DNA: TGTGCCACCAGTGACCCTGGACGGTATGGCTACACCTTC. This sequence encodes CATSDPGRYGYTF.

The chain links TRBV19 to TRBJ2-4; TRBD1 might be the D (5 bases). This CDR3 has 14 residues. Germline lookup yields CDR1 LNHDA and CDR2 SQIVND (reference sequence). Trimming left V 4 bases short and J 0 bases short, with 7 bases between. The CDR3 protein is CASSTTGAKNIQYF. The CDR3 DNA follows: TGTGCCAGTAGTACTACAGGAGCCAAAAACATTCAGTACTTC.

The rearrangement joins TRBV4-2 to TRBJ2-5; TRBD1 aligns across 9 bases. This CDR3 has 16 amino acids. Losses at the gene ends were 2 bases for V and 4 bases for J; bases not matched to a gene: 8. Germline CDR1 reads LGHNA; CDR2 reads YNFKEQ. Here the CDR3 reads CASSQPTGQGLETQYF. The DNA of the CDR3 is TGTGCCAGCAGCCAACCCACGGGACAGGGTTTAGAGACCCAGTACTTC.

This clone came up a few times. The chain is built from TRBV19 and TRBJ1-1; D is perhaps TRBD1 (6 bases). The germline gives CDR1 LNHDA, CDR2 SQIVND (reference sequence). The CDR3 is 14 amino acids. V was trimmed by 7 bases and J by 9 bases, leaving 21 bases between them. As DNA, the CDR3 is TGTGCCAGTACCATACTTCAGGGGTCCCCGAAAGCTTTCTTT. As protein: CASTILQGSPKAFF. Full variable domain (outside the CDR3, taken from reference TRBV19 and TRBJ1-1): DGGITQSPKYLFRKEGQNVTLSCEQNLNHDAMYWYRQDPGQGLRLIYYSQIVNDFQKGDIAEGYSVSREKKESFPLTVTSAQKNPTAFYLCASTILQGSPKAFFGQGTRLTVV.

The CDR3 region is CATSRVGSDTEAFF. The CDR3, as DNA: TGTGCCACCAGCAGAGTTGGCTCCGACACTGAAGCTTTCTTT. The chain joins TRBV15 to TRBJ1-1; no clear D. The CDR3 loop spans 14 amino acids. The germline V gene has CDR1 LNHNV and CDR2 YYDKDF (reference sequence). Trimming cost V 1 base and J 3 bases, with 9 bases left between them.

This clone appeared a single time. This sequence joins TRBV5-4 and TRBJ2-7; tentative D call: TRBD1 (6 bases). V shed 3 bases and J shed 0 bases, with 10 bases lying between them. Germline CDR1 reads SGHNT; CDR2 reads YYREEE (reference sequence). CDR3 length equals 14 residues. The CDR3: CASSWDTSSYEQYF. The CDR3 DNA reads TGTGCCAGCAGCTGGGACACGAGCTCCTACGAGCAGTACTTC. Full variable domain (missing parts from reference TRBV5-4 and TRBJ2-7): ETGVTQSPTHLIKTRGQQVTLRCSSQSGHNTVSWYQQALGQGPQFIFQYYREEENGRGNFPPRFSGLQFPNYSSELNVNALELDDSALYLCASSWDTSSYEQYFGPGTRLTVT.

The chain couples TRBV25-1 to TRBJ1-2; D ambiguous. Trimming removed 4 bases at V and 3 bases at J, with 24 bases between. CDR1 MGHDK and CDR2 SYGVNS come from the germline V gene. The CDR3 is 18 amino acids. CDR3: CASSAAYTSTRSHYGYTF. CDR3 DNA: TGTGCCAGCAGTGCCGCATACACCTCAACGAGGTCTCACTATGGCTACACCTTC.

This clone was seen a few times. The V and J genes are TRBV6-1 and TRBJ2-6, with a tentative D call TRBD2 (6 bases). This CDR3 has 18 amino acids. Trimming took 4 bases from V and 4 from J, leaving 20 bases between them. The germline gives CDR1 MNHNS, CDR2 SASEGT. The CDR3 is CASSAYLRAGLGANVLTF. As DNA, the CDR3 is TGTGCCAGCAGTGCCTATCTCCGGGCGGGGCTCGGGGCCAACGTCCTGACTTTC.

In its sample, this clone was seen many times. The chain employs TRBV18 and TRBJ2-7, with D tentatively TRBD2 (6 bases). CDR3 length: 16 amino acids. The germline V gene has CDR1 KGHSH and CDR2 LQKENI. Trimming removed 1 base from V and 0 bases from J, with 13 bases in between. The CDR3 nucleotides read TGTGCCAGCTCACCACGGGGGGTTGGGGGCTCCTACGAGCAGTACTTC. This encodes CASSPRGVGGSYEQYF.

This chain connects TRBV6-5 to TRBJ1-6, with D maybe TRBD1 (5 bases). V was trimmed by 2 bases and J by 8 bases, leaving 10 bases between them. CDR3 length: 14 residues. Germline CDR1 is MNHEY and CDR2 is SVGAGI. CDR3 sequence (DNA): TGTGCCAGCAGTTACAAGGGGCGCCATTCACCCCTCCACTTT. Translation: CASSYKGRHSPLHF.

The chain combines TRBV15 with TRBJ2-3; TRBD1 agrees at 7 bases. The germline V gene encodes CDR1 LNHNV and CDR2 YYDKDF (reference sequence). The CDR3 has 14 residues. The V and J ends lost 0 bases and 6 bases, in that order; junction bases with no gene match: 3. The CDR3 spells CATSRETGYDTQYF. Written as DNA, the CDR3 is TGTGCCACCAGCAGAGAGACAGGGTACGATACGCAGTATTTT.

The V gene is TRBV7-9, the J gene TRBJ2-5; no reliable D call. This CDR3 contains 13 residues. Trimming took off 3 bases at V and 5 bases at J, with 10 bases between the two ends. Per germline, CDR1 SEHNR and CDR2 FQNEAQ (reference sequence). The CDR3 sequence: CASSLGSRETQYF. DNA for the CDR3: TGTGCCAGCAGCTTGGGAAGTCGGGAGACCCAGTACTTC.

Written as DNA, the CDR3 is TGTGCCTGGAGTGTTTACAGGGGAAGCCACGAGCAGTACTTC. Translating gives CAWSVYRGSHEQYF. V is TRBV30 and J is TRBJ2-7; TRBD1 agrees at 7 bases. Per the germline V gene, CDR1 is GTSNPN and CDR2 is SVGIG (reference sequence). V trimming: 0 bases; J trimming: 5 bases; junction bases outside the gene matches: 7. There are 14 residues in the CDR3.

This chain joins TRBV11-2 and TRBJ2-5; maybe TRBD2 (5 bases). From germline, CDR1 is SGHAT and CDR2 FQNNGV. The CDR3 contains 15 residues. The germline V and J ends were trimmed by 5 bases and 7 bases, with 20 bases remaining between them. CDR3 in amino acids: CASSPRSGSRGTQYF. The CDR3 DNA sequence: TGTGCCAGCAGCCCACGCTCCGGCTCCCGGGGGACCCAGTACTTC.

The V call is TRBV5-1, the J call TRBJ2-5, with 11 bases matching TRBD2. In germline, CDR1 is SGHRS, CDR2 YFSETQ. The CDR3 consists of 15 residues. Trimming at V came to 2 bases and at J to 4 bases, leaving 4 bases not matched to a gene. The CDR3 nucleotides read TGCGCCAGCAGCTTCTCCCTAGCGGGGGGAGAGACCCAGTACTTC. Its translation is CASSFSLAGGETQYF.

This clone was recorded a few times. The J gene is TRBJ1-2, the V gene TRBV7-9; 9 bases line up with TRBD1. The CDR3 loop spans 15 amino acids. Germline CDR1 and CDR2: SEHNR and FQNEAQ (reference sequence). Trimming took 5 bases from V and 1 from J; bases not matched to a gene: 5. The CDR3 reads CASSVGTGRNYGYTF. In DNA, the CDR3 is TGTGCCAGCAGCGTAGGGACAGGGCGTAACTATGGCTACACCTTC.

This CDR3 reads CASGGSSYNSPLHF. Written as DNA, the CDR3 is TGTGCCAGCGGGGGGAGCTCCTATAATTCACCCCTCCACTTT. V gene TRBV6-6 combines with J gene TRBJ1-6; possible D gene TRBD1, 5 bases. The V end was cut by 8 bases, the J end by 0 bases, with 8 bases between. This CDR3 has 14 residues. Germline V lookup: CDR1 MNHNY, CDR2 SVGAGI (reference sequence).

The J gene is TRBJ2-5, the V gene TRBV5-1, with TRBD1 identical over 9 bases. This CDR3 spans 15 amino acids. CDR1 and CDR2 from the germline V gene are SGHRS and YFSETQ. J lost 4 bases, V lost 4 bases, and 8 bases had no gene match. The CDR3 sequence is CASSRTGEGGETQYF. Here the CDR3 DNA reads TGCGCCAGCAGCCGGACAGGGGAAGGGGGAGAGACCCAGTACTTC.

The chain is built from TRBV30 and TRBJ1-6; 9 bases fit TRBD1. The V and J ends lost 1 base and 10 bases, in that order; junction bases with no gene match: 8. The CDR3 consists of 15 residues. Germline V gene lookup returns CDR1 GTSNPN and CDR2 SVGIG (reference sequence). CDR3 sequence reads: CAWSGQGGVGSPLHF. Here the CDR3 DNA reads TGTGCCTGGAGTGGACAGGGGGGAGTTGGATCACCCCTCCACTTT.